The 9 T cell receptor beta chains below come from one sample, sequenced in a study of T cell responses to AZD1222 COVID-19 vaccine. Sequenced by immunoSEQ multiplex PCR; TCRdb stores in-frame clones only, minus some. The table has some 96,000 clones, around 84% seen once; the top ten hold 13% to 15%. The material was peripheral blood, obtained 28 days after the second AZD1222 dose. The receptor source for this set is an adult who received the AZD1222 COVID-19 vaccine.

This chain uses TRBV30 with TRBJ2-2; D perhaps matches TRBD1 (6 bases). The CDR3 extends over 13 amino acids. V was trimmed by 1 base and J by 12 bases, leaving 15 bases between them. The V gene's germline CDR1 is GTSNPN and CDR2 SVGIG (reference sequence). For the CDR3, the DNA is TGTGCCTGGAGTGGAGGGGGTGGGTTCCAGCTGTTTTTT. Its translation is CAWSGGGGFQLFF.

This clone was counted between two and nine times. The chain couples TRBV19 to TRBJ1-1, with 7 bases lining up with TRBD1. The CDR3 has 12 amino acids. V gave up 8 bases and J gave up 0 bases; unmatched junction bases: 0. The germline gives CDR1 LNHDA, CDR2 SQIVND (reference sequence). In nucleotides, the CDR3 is TGTGCCAGTGGGACAGTGAACACTGAAGCTTTCTTT. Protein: CASGTVNTEAFF.

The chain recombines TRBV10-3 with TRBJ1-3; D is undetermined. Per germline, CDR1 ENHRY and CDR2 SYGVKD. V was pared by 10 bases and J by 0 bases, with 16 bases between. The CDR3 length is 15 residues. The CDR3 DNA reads TGTGCCACGATGGACGCGGGGAACTCTGGAAACACCATATATTTT. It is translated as CATMDAGNSGNTIYF.

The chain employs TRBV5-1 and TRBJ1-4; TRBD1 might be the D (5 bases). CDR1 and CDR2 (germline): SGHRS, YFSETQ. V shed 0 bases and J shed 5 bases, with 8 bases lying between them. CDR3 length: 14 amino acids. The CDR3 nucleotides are TGCGCCAGCAGCTTGGAGGGGAACAATGAAAAACTGTTTTTT. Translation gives CASSLEGNNEKLFF.

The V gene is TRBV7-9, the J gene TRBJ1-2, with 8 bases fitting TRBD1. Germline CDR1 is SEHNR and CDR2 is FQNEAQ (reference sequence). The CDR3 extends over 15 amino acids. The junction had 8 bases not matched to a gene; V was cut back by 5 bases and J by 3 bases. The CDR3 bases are TGTGCCAGCAGCCACGGACAGGGTGCCGACTATGGCTACACCTTC. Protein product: CASSHGQGADYGYTF.

CDR3: CASSFGRDDEAFF. Written as DNA, the CDR3 is TGTGCCAGCAGCTTCGGGCGGGATGATGAAGCTTTCTTT. The rearrangement joins TRBV7-9 to TRBJ1-1; D unclear. The germline gives CDR1 SEHNR, CDR2 FQNEAQ (reference sequence). The CDR3 spans 13 residues. Trimming removed 3 bases at V and 7 bases at J, with 12 bases between.

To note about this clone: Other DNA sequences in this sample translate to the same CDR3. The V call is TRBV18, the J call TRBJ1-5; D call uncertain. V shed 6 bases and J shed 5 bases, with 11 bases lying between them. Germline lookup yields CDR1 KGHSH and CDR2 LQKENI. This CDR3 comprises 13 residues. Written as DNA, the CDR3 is TGTGCCAGCTCGCCGGGAGAAGATCAGCCCCAGCATTTT. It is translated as CASSPGEDQPQHF.

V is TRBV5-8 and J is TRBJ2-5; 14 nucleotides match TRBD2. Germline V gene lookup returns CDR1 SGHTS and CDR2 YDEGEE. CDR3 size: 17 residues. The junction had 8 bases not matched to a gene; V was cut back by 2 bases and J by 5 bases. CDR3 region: CASSFGTSGSSGETQYF. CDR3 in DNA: TGTGCCAGCAGCTTTGGGACTAGCGGGAGTTCAGGGGAGACCCAGTACTTC.

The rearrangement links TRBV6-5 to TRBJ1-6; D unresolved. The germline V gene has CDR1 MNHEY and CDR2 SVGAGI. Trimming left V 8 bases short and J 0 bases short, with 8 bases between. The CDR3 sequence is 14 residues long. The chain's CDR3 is CASGESSYNSPLHF. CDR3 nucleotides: TGTGCCAGCGGGGAGAGCTCCTATAATTCACCCCTCCACTTT.